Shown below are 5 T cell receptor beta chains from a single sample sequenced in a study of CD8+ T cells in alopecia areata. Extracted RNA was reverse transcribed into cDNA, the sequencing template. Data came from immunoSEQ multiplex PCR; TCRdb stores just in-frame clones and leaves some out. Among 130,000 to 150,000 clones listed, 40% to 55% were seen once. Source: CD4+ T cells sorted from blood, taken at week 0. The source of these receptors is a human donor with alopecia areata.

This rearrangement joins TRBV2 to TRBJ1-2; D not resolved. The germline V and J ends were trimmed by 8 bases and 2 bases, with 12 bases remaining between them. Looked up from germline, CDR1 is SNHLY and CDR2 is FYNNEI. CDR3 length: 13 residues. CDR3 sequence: CASERGSNYGYTF. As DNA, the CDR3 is TGTGCCAGCGAGAGAGGGTCAAACTATGGCTACACCTTC.

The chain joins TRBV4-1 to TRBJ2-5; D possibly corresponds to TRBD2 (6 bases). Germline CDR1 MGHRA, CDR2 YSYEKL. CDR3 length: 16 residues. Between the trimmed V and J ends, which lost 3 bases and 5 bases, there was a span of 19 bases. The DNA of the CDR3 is TGCGCCAGCAGCCAGTTGACTGGAGGAGGAGGGGAGACCCAGTACTTC. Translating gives CASSQLTGGGGETQYF.

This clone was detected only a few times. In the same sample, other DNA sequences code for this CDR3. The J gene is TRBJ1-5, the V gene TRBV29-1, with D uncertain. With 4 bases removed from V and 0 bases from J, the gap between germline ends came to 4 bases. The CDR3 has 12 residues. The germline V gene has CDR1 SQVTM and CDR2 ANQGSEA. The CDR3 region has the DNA TGCAGCGTTGGAAATAGCAATCAGCCCCAGCATTTT. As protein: CSVGNSNQPQHF.

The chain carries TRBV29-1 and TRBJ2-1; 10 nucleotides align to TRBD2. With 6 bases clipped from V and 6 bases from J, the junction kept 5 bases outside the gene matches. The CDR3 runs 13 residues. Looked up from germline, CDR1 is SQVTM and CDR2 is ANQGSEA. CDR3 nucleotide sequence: TGCAGCGTGATGAGGACTAGCGGCAATGAGCAGTTCTTC. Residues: CSVMRTSGNEQFF.

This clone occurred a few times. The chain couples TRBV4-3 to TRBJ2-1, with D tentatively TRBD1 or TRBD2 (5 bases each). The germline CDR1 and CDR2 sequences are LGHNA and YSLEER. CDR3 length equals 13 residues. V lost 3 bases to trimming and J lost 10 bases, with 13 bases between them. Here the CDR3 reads CASSQRRDGEQFF. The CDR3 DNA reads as TGCGCCAGCAGCCAGCGCCGGGACGGCGAGCAGTTCTTC.